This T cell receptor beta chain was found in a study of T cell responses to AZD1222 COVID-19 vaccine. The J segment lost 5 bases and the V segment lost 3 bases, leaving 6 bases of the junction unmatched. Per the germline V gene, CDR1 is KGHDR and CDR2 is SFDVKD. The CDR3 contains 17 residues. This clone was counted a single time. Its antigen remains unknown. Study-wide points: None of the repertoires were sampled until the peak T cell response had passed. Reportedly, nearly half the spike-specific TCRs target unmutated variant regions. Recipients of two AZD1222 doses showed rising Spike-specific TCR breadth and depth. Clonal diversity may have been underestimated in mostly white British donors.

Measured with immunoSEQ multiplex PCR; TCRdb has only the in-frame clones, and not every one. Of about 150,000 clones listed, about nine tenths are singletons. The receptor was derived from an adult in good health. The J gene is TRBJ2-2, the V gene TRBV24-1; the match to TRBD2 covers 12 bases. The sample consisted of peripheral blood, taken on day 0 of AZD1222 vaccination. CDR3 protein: CATSDPAGTSGTGELFF. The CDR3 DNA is TGTGCCACCAGTGATCCTGCCGGGACTAGCGGGACCGGGGAGCTGTTTTTT.